This passage covers 30 T cell receptor beta chains from one sample sequenced in a study of shared clonotypes between healthy human individuals. Selected positively for CCR7 and CD45RO-negative, naive CD8 cells excluded terminally differentiated effector memory CD45RA+ cells. The assay was immunoSEQ multiplex PCR, and TCRdb's table has in-frame clones only and misses some. The sample lists roughly 2,000,000 clones, approximately 94% occurring once. Material for sequencing was naive CD8+ T cells sorted from blood. The receptors stem from a man younger than 30 in good health.

As to this clone: Other nucleotide sequences from this sample produce the same CDR3. The chain uses TRBV29-1 and TRBJ2-7; perhaps TRBD1 as D (5 bases). V was trimmed by 1 base and J by 2 bases, leaving 6 bases between them. Germline CDR1 reads SQVTM; CDR2 reads ANQGSEA. The CDR3 contains 12 residues. CDR3 sequence: CSVEGRAYEQYF. In DNA, the CDR3 is TGCAGCGTTGAAGGCAGGGCCTACGAGCAGTACTTC.

Ten or more counts support this clone. The rearrangement uses TRBV7-9 and TRBJ1-1; D possibly corresponds to TRBD1 (5 bases). V shed 5 bases and J shed 0 bases, with 16 bases lying between them. CDR1 and CDR2 from the germline V gene are SEHNR and FQNEAQ (reference sequence). The CDR3 spans 16 residues. The CDR3 coding sequence is TGTGCCAGCAGCCCTCGGTCCGCAGGGTTGAACACTGAAGCTTTCTTT. Translating it yields CASSPRSAGLNTEAFF.

V usage is TRBV4-3 and J usage is TRBJ2-1; unclear D gene. V lost 1 base to trimming and J lost 7 bases, with 14 bases between them. Germline CDR1 LGHNA, CDR2 YSLEER. This CDR3 is 15 amino acids long. The CDR3 DNA follows: TGCGCCAGCAGCCAAGGTCCCATACTGGGAAATGAGCAGTTCTTC. This codes for CASSQGPILGNEQFF.

The chain links TRBV28 to TRBJ2-5, with 9 bases fitting TRBD1. In germline, CDR1 is MDHEN, CDR2 SYDVKM. Trimming at V came to 6 bases and at J to 5 bases, leaving 13 bases not matched to a gene. The CDR3 totals 16 residues. The CDR3 sequence is CASSPPGTGIIETQYF. The CDR3 bases are TGTGCCAGCAGCCCCCCCGGGACAGGGATAATTGAGACCCAGTACTTC.

The rearrangement joins TRBV27 to TRBJ2-1; TRBD2 might be the D (6 bases). The CDR3 is 13 amino acids. CDR1 and CDR2 (germline): MNHEY, SMNVEV (reference sequence). V lost 3 bases, J lost 10 bases, and 13 bases lay in between. CDR3 DNA sequence: TGTGCCAGCAGTTTGGGACTGGGACGGGAGCAGTTCTTC. This sequence encodes CASSLGLGREQFF.

This clone was recorded only once. Within the sample, other DNA sequences also encode this same CDR3. This chain connects TRBV4-3 to TRBJ2-1; D not resolved. The germline V gene encodes CDR1 LGHNA and CDR2 YSLEER. This CDR3 is 13 amino acids long. V gave up 1 base and J gave up 7 bases, with 8 bases separating them. CDR3 sequence (DNA): TGCGCCAGCAGCCAAGGTCTAGGGAATGAGCAGTTCTTC. It yields the protein CASSQGLGNEQFF.

The chain links TRBV30 to TRBJ1-5, with D possibly being TRBD1 (6 bases). With 1 base removed from V and 3 bases from J, the gap between germline ends came to 7 bases. In germline, CDR1 is GTSNPN, CDR2 SVGIG (reference sequence). CDR3 length: 13 amino acids. As DNA, the CDR3 is TGTGCCTGGAGTGGGGACATCAATCAGCCCCAGCATTTT. It translates to CAWSGDINQPQHF.

In the case of this clone: The sample has other DNA sequences that encode this CDR3 too. This chain uses TRBV7-9 with TRBJ2-7; the D gene is possibly TRBD1 (5 bases). V was trimmed by 5 bases and J by 4 bases, leaving 9 bases between them. CDR3 length equals 12 residues. Per germline, CDR1 SEHNR and CDR2 FQNEAQ (reference sequence). CDR3: CASSRDRYEQYF. CDR3 nucleotide sequence: TGTGCCAGCAGCCGTGACAGATACGAGCAGTACTTC.

Points on this clone: The same CDR3 can be traced to other DNA sequences in this sample. The V and J genes are TRBV7-9 and TRBJ1-1; no clear D. V was cut by 1 base and J by 1 base, with 7 bases left in between. The CDR3 is made up of 14 amino acids. Germline-derived CDR1 and CDR2 are SEHNR and FQNEAQ (reference sequence). The CDR3 is CASSLVRENTEAFF. The CDR3 DNA sequence: TGTGCCAGCAGCTTAGTACGGGAGAACACTGAAGCTTTCTTT.

The chain joins TRBV19 to TRBJ2-5, with TRBD2 matching 8 bases. The ends lost 4 bases at V and 2 bases at J; junction bases unmatched: 3. The germline gives CDR1 LNHDA, CDR2 SQIVND (reference sequence). The CDR3 loop spans 14 amino acids. CDR3 bases: TGTGCCAGTAGTACGGGACTAGATCAAGAGACCCAGTACTTC. It specifies CASSTGLDQETQYF.

The chain is built from TRBV9 and TRBJ2-7; no firm D call. Germline V gene sequence: CDR1 SGDLS, CDR2 YYNGEE. V dropped 3 bases and J dropped 5 bases, with 18 bases sitting between them. The CDR3 runs to 15 residues. The CDR3 here is CASSGYDGSLHEQYF. In nucleotides, the CDR3 is TGTGCCAGCAGCGGGTACGACGGATCTTTGCACGAGCAGTACTTC.

A few counts support this clone. The chain links TRBV27 to TRBJ1-2; 9 bases fit TRBD1. The CDR3 is made up of 14 amino acids. The trim removed 3 bases at V and 4 bases at J, leaving 3 bases unmatched. CDR1 is MNHEY and CDR2 is SMNVEV in the germline V gene (reference sequence). The CDR3 spells CASSLTGGVYGYTF. The CDR3 DNA sequence: TGTGCCAGCAGTTTGACAGGGGGAGTCTATGGCTACACCTTC.

The chain uses TRBV5-6 and TRBJ2-3; D is unresolved. The CDR3 has 14 residues. V was cut by 1 base and J by 5 bases, with 11 bases left in between. CDR1 and CDR2 (germline): SGHDT, YYEEEE. In nucleotides, the CDR3 is TGTGCCAGCAGCTTGATCCTTAGCCAAGATACGCAGTATTTT. It yields the protein CASSLILSQDTQYF.

As concerns this clone: This sample includes further DNA sequences coding for the same CDR3. The chain employs TRBV7-9 and TRBJ2-2; D gene uncertain. Germline V gene data show CDR1 as SEHNR and CDR2 as FQNEAQ (reference sequence). This CDR3 region has 15 residues. Trimming cost V 1 base and J 0 bases, with 6 bases left between them. CDR3 protein: CASSLGAANTGELFF. CDR3 DNA sequence: TGTGCCAGCAGCTTAGGGGCGGCGAACACCGGGGAGCTGTTTTTT.

The V and J genes are TRBV11-1 and TRBJ1-2; D is unresolved. This CDR3 spans 14 amino acids. Germline V CDR1 and CDR2: SGHAT, FQDESV (reference sequence). V was trimmed by 2 bases and J by 3 bases, leaving 10 bases between them. The CDR3 nucleotides read TGTGCCAGCAGCTTACGGGGAGGGTACTATGGCTACACCTTC. Encoded protein: CASSLRGGYYGYTF.

The J gene is TRBJ2-5, the V gene TRBV29-1; tentatively, D is TRBD1 (5 bases). Germline V CDR1 and CDR2: SQVTM, ANQGSEA. V was clipped by 5 bases and J by 10 bases, with 20 bases between them. The CDR3 sequence is 13 residues long. The CDR3 loop reads CSVLGPLIVDQYF. CDR3 DNA: TGCAGCGTTTTGGGGCCGCTGATAGTGGACCAGTACTTC.

This clone was seen a few times. The rearrangement joins TRBV4-1 to TRBJ1-5; D unclear. Between the trimmed V and J ends, which lost 0 bases and 6 bases, there was a span of 6 bases. CDR3 length equals 13 residues. Germline V gives CDR1 MGHRA, CDR2 YSYEKL. CDR3 sequence reads: CASSQDLFQPQHF. CDR3 bases: TGCGCCAGCAGCCAAGACCTCTTTCAGCCCCAGCATTTT.

This chain links TRBV11-2 with TRBJ2-5; D may be TRBD1 (5 bases). The V end lost 2 bases, the J end lost 4 bases, and 11 bases lay between the germline ends. Germline V gene lookup returns CDR1 SGHAT and CDR2 FQNNGV. This CDR3 contains 14 residues. Here the CDR3 reads CASSLPGFGETQYF. In nucleotides, the CDR3 is TGTGCCAGCAGCTTACCAGGGTTCGGAGAGACCCAGTACTTC. The full variable domain, its missing parts supplied by reference TRBV11-2 and TRBJ2-5, is EAGVAQSPRYKIIEKRQSVAFWCNPISGHATLYWYQQILGQGPKLLIQFQNNGVVDDSQLPKDRFSAERLKGVDSTLKIQPAKLEDSAVYLCASSLPGFGETQYFGPGTRLLVL.

J is TRBJ2-3 and V is TRBV14; D gene unclear. Germline V gene sequence: CDR1 SGHDN, CDR2 FVKESK. This CDR3 spans 13 amino acids. V was cut by 0 bases and J by 4 bases, with 5 bases left in between. CDR3 protein: CASSQEAPDTQYF. CDR3 coding DNA: TGTGCCAGCAGCCAAGAGGCGCCAGATACGCAGTATTTT.

A single count supports this clone. The chain has TRBV6-8 and TRBJ1-1, with D uncertain. The CDR3 has 15 residues. Germline loops: CDR1 MNHGY, CDR2 SAAAGT. Trimming took off 6 bases at V and 0 bases at J, with 14 bases between the two ends. The CDR3 region has the DNA TGTGCCAGCAGGGCCAGCAGGTCGCTGAACACTGAAGCTTTCTTT. Residues: CASRASRSLNTEAFF.

The CDR3 DNA is TGTGCCAGCAGCTCCGACACGAACACTGAAGCTTTCTTT. Translation: CASSSDTNTEAFF. This sequence joins TRBV5-5 and TRBJ1-1; no reliable D call. The CDR3 has 13 residues. Germline CDR1 reads SGHKS; CDR2 reads YYEKEE (reference sequence). With 3 bases removed from V and 1 base from J, the gap between germline ends came to 7 bases.

Here the CDR3 reads CASSPLVGTGNSPLHF. The CDR3 DNA is TGTGCCAGCAGCCCCCTAGTGGGGACAGGGAACTCACCCCTCCACTTT. The gene calls are TRBV7-6 and TRBJ1-6; 9 nucleotides line up with TRBD1. The V gene end was trimmed by 5 bases and the J gene end by 10 bases; junction bases not matched to a gene: 12. Per the germline V gene, CDR1 is SGHVS and CDR2 is FNYEAQ. The CDR3 sequence is 16 residues long.

The CDR3 loop is CAWSPVGLNTEAFF. The CDR3 DNA reads TGTGCCTGGAGTCCAGTGGGGCTGAACACTGAAGCTTTCTTT. The chain combines TRBV30 with TRBJ1-1; weak D call: TRBD1 (5 bases). The V gene's germline CDR1 is GTSNPN and CDR2 SVGIG (reference sequence). The ends were cut back, 2 bases at V and 0 bases at J, with 10 bases in the middle. This CDR3 comprises 14 residues.

The chain links TRBV7-8 to TRBJ2-7; 12 nucleotides align to TRBD2. The V segment lost 7 bases and the J segment 4 bases; nucleotides outside the gene matches: 14. The CDR3 extends over 17 amino acids. Germline CDR1 is SGHVS and CDR2 is FQNEAQ. The CDR3 protein is CASIYRGGLAGGYEQYF. For the CDR3, the DNA is TGTGCCAGCATCTATCGAGGGGGGCTAGCGGGAGGGTACGAGCAGTACTTC.

This clone has just a few counts. The rearrangement uses TRBV2 and TRBJ1-6; 11 nucleotides line up with TRBD1. The germline CDR1 and CDR2 sequences are SNHLY and FYNNEI. This CDR3 contains 14 residues. The trim removed 10 bases at V and 8 bases at J, leaving 7 bases unmatched. CDR3 protein: CAMADRGRDSPLHF. The CDR3, as DNA: TGTGCCATGGCGGACAGGGGGCGAGATTCACCCCTCCACTTT.

The chain recombines TRBV30 with TRBJ1-1; D not resolved. The V gene's germline CDR1 is GTSNPN and CDR2 SVGIG (reference sequence). The CDR3 runs to 15 residues. V dropped 2 bases and J dropped 5 bases, with 18 bases sitting between them. In DNA, the CDR3 is TGTGCCTGGAGTACCCGCCCGGACCTGAGGACTGAAGCTTTCTTT. It yields the protein CAWSTRPDLRTEAFF.

V usage is TRBV7-8 and J usage is TRBJ2-5, with 10 positions matching TRBD2. From germline, CDR1 is SGHVS and CDR2 FQNEAQ. The CDR3 sequence is 16 residues long. The V gene end was trimmed by 4 bases and the J gene end by 5 bases; junction bases not matched to a gene: 10. CDR3 region: CASSWTASGGKETQYF. In DNA form, the CDR3 reads TGTGCCAGCAGCTGGACGGCTAGCGGGGGAAAGGAGACCCAGTACTTC.

V usage is TRBV28 and J usage is TRBJ2-1; D is unresolved. Deletions cut 1 base from V and 6 bases from J, with 7 bases between. CDR1 and CDR2 (germline): MDHEN, SYDVKM. CDR3 length equals 13 residues. CDR3 sequence: CASSLFQSNEQFF. The CDR3 DNA follows: TGTGCCAGCAGTTTATTTCAGAGCAATGAGCAGTTCTTC. Full variable domain (rest looked up from reference TRBV28 and TRBJ2-1): DVKVTQSSRYLVKRTGEKVFLECVQDMDHENMFWYRQDPGLGLRLIYFSYDVKMKEKGDIPEGYSVSREKKERFSLILESASTNQTSMYLCASSLFQSNEQFFGPGTRLTVL.

The V and J genes are TRBV27 and TRBJ1-2; no clear D gene. The V gene's germline CDR1 is MNHEY and CDR2 SMNVEV (reference sequence). V lost 6 bases and J 12 bases, leaving 23 bases between the germline ends. The CDR3 has 14 amino acids. DNA of the CDR3: TGTGCCAGCAGCCCCAGACACCCGTCCGATAATCACACCTTC. As protein: CASSPRHPSDNHTF.

This clone was counted a single time. This chain links TRBV28 with TRBJ2-7; the match to TRBD2 covers 9 bases. The CDR3 has 14 residues. V shed 8 bases, J shed 9 bases, and the junction held 14 bases outside the gene matches. Germline V gene data show CDR1 as MDHEN and CDR2 as SYDVKM. The CDR3 spells CASEGLAGTEGQYF. The CDR3 DNA follows: TGTGCCAGCGAGGGGCTAGCGGGAACAGAGGGGCAGTACTTC.